The T cell receptor (beta chain) described here comes from a study of T cell responses to AZD1222 COVID-19 vaccine. V trimming: 6 bases; J trimming: 2 bases; junction bases outside the gene matches: 6. Germline CDR1 reads MNHEY; CDR2 reads SVGAGI. The CDR3 is 15 amino acids. The assay was immunoSEQ multiplex PCR, and TCRdb's table has in-frame clones only and misses some. The table lists approximately 150,000 clones, about 92% of them singletons. Findings and caveats of the study: The repertoires were collected only after the peak T cell response. In a largely white British group with more females than males, clonal diversity was possibly underestimated. At baseline, just a handful of AZD1222 recipients tested seropositive.

Second-dose intervals near 4 or 12 weeks were combined. As concerns this clone: Antigen: not known.

The chain is built from TRBV6-5 and TRBJ2-7; 11 positions agree with TRBD2. This sequence was found in an adult who received the AZD1222 COVID-19 vaccine. The sample consisted of peripheral blood, taken 28 days after the second AZD1222 dose. CDR3 in amino acids: CASRLLLAGAYEQYF. The CDR3 DNA reads as TGTGCCAGCAGGCTTTTACTAGCGGGGGCCTACGAGCAGTACTTC.